This T cell receptor beta chain comes out of a study of shared clonotypes between healthy human individuals. The assay was immunoSEQ multiplex PCR, and TCRdb's table has in-frame clones only and misses some. This repertoire shows hundreds of thousands of clones, 70% to 80% found once; its top ten account for more than 10%. This CDR3 is built from 14 residues. Germline V gene sequence: CDR1 ENHRY, CDR2 SYGVKD. The V and J ends lost 7 bases and 5 bases, in that order; junction bases with no gene match: 4. This receptor was identified in a woman between 35 and 50 years old in good health. Some clones in this sample may be carry-over from other donors' samples. Source material: PBMCs. The V call is TRBV10-3, the J call TRBJ1-4; the match to TRBD1 covers 10 bases. The CDR3 protein is CAIKGQGGNEKLFF. In DNA form, the CDR3 reads TGTGCCATCAAAGGACAGGGGGGGAATGAAAAACTGTTTTTT.